This T cell receptor beta chain was recovered during a study of T cell changes during pregnancy in multiple sclerosis. The germline gives CDR1 LGHNA, CDR2 YSLEER. The V gene lost 2 bases and the J gene lost 7 bases, with 6 bases spanning the gap. The CDR3 has 12 residues. Sequenced by immunoSEQ multiplex PCR; TCRdb stores in-frame clones only, minus some. Of some 51,000 clones in the sample, roughly 94% were seen once. The source material was CD4+ T cells from peripheral blood mononuclear cells, sampled in the second trimester of pregnancy. The clonotype was recovered from a female donor with multiple sclerosis, enrolled in a pregnancy study. The chain combines TRBV4-3 with TRBJ2-1; D uncertain. The CDR3 coding sequence is TGCGCCAGCAGCCAAAGCCGAAATGAGCAGTTCTTC. This sequence encodes CASSQSRNEQFF.